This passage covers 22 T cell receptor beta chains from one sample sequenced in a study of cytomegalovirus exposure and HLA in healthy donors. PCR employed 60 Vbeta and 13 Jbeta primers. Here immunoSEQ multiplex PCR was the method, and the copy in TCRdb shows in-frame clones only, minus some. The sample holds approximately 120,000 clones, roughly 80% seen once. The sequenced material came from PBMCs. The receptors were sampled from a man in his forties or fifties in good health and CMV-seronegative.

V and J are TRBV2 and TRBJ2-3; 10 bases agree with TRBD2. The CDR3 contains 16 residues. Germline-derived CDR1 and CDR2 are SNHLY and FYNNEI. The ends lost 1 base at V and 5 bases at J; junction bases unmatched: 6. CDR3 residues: CASSEGPSGSVDTQYF. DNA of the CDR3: TGTGCCAGCAGTGAAGGGCCTAGCGGGAGTGTAGATACGCAGTATTTT. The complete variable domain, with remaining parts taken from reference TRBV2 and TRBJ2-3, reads EPEVTQTPSHQVTQMGQEVILRCVPISNHLYFYWYRQILGQKVEFLVSFYNNEISEKSEIFDDQFSVERPDGSNFTLKIRSTKLEDSAMYFCASSEGPSGSVDTQYFGPGTRLTVL.

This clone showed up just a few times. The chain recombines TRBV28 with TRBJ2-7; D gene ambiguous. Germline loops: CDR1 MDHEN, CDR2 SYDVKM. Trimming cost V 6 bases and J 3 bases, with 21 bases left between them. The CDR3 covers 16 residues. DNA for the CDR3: TGTGCCAGCAGCCTTCACCGTGGGCCAACCATCTACGAGCAGTACTTC. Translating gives CASSLHRGPTIYEQYF.

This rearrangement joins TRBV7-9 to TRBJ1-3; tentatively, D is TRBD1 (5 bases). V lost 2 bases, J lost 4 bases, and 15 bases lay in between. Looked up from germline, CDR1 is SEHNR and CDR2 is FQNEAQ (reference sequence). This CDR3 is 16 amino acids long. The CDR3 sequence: CASSLFHRQPGNTIYF. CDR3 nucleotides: TGTGCCAGCAGCTTATTCCACAGGCAACCAGGAAACACCATATATTTT. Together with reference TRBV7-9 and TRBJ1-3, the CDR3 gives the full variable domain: DTGVSQNPRHKITKRGQNVTFRCDPISEHNRLYWYRQTLGQGPEFLTYFQNEAQLEKSRLLSDRFSAERPKGSFSTLEIQRTEQGDSAMYLCASSLFHRQPGNTIYFGEGSWLTVV.

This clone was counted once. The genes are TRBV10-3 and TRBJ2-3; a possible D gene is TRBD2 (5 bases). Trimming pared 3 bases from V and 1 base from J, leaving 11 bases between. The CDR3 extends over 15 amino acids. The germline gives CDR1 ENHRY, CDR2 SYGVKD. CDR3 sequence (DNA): TGTGCCATCAGTGATGAGGGTTGGGGCACAGATACGCAGTATTTT. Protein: CAISDEGWGTDTQYF.

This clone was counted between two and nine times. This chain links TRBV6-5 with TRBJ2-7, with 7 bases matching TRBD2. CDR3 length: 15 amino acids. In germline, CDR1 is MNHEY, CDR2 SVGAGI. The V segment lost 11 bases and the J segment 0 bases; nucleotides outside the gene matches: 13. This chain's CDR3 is CACRKDGGGSYEQYF. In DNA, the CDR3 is TGTGCCTGCCGAAAGGATGGCGGGGGCTCCTACGAGCAGTACTTC.

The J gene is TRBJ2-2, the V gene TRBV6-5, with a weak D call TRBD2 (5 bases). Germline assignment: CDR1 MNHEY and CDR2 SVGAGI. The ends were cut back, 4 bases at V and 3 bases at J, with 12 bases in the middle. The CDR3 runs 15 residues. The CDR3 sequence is CASSSPSLYTGELFF. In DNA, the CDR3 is TGTGCCAGCAGTTCCCCTAGCTTGTACACCGGGGAGCTGTTTTTT.

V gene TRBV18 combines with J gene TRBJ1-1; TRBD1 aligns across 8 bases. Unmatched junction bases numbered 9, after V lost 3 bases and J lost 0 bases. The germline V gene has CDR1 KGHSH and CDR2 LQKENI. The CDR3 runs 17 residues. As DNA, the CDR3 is TGTGCCAGCTCACCTACAGGGGGAATCGGCATGAACACTGAAGCTTTCTTT. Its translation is CASSPTGGIGMNTEAFF.

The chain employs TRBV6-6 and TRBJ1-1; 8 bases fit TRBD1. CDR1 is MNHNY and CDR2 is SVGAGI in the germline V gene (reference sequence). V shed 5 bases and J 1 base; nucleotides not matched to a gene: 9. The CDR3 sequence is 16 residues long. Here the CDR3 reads CASSPGQGGRNTEAFF. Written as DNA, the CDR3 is TGTGCCAGCAGTCCCGGACAGGGAGGTCGGAACACTGAAGCTTTCTTT.

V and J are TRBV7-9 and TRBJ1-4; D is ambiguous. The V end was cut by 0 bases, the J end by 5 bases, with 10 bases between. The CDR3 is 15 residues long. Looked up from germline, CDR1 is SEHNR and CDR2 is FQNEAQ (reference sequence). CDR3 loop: CASSLAGNLNEKLFF. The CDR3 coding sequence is TGTGCCAGCAGCTTAGCCGGGAACCTGAATGAAAAACTGTTTTTT.

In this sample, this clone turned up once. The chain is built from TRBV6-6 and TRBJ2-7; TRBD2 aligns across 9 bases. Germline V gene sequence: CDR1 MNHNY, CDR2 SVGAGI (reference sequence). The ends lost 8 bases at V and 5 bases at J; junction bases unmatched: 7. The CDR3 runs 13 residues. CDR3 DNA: TGTGCCAGCCGCCCTAGCGGGAACGACGAGCAGTACTTC. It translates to CASRPSGNDEQYF.

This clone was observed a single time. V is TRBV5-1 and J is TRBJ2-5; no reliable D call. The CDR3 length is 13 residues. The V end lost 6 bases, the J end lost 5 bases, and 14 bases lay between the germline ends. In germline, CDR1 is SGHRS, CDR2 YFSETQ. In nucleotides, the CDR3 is TGCGCCAGCAAACGCGGATCCTCCGAGACCCAGTACTTC. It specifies CASKRGSSETQYF.

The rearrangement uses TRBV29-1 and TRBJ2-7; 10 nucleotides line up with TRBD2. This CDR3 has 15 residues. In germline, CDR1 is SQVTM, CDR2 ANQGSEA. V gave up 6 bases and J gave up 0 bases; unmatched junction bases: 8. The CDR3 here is CSVWTSGSSSYEQYF. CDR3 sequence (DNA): TGCAGCGTCTGGACTAGCGGCTCCTCCTCCTACGAGCAGTACTTC.

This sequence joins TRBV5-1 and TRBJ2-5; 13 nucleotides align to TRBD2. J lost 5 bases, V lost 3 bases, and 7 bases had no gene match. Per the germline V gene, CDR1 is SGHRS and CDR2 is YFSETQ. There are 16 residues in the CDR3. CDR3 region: CASSSGLAGEGETQYF. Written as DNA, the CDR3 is TGCGCCAGCAGCTCCGGACTAGCGGGAGAGGGGGAGACCCAGTACTTC.

CDR3 nucleotides: TGTGCCAGCTCACCTTTCGGCACGCAGGGAAAAGAGACCCAGTACTTC. Its translation: CASSPFGTQGKETQYF. J is TRBJ2-5 and V is TRBV18; D perhaps matches TRBD1 (5 bases). Germline V gene sequence: CDR1 KGHSH, CDR2 LQKENI. Between the trimmed V and J ends, which lost 3 bases and 3 bases, there was a span of 17 bases. The CDR3 spans 16 residues.

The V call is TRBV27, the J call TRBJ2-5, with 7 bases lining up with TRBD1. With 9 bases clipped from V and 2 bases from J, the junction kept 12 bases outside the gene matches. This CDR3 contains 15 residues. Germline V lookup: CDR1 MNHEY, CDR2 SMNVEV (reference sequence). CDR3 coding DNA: TGTGCCAGTAAGCGAGCACTGACAGGGCAAGAGACCCAGTACTTC. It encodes CASKRALTGQETQYF.

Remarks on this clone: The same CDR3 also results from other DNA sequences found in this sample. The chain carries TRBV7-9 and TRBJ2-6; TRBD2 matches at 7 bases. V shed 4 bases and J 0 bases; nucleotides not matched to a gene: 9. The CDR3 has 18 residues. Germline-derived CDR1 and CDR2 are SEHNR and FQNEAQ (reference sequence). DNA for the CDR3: TGTGCCAGCAGCTCTCTCGGGGGGTGGGGCTCTGGGGCCAACGTCCTGACTTTC. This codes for CASSSLGGWGSGANVLTF.

The CDR3 is CASSAEGQKETQYF. The CDR3, as DNA: TGTGCCAGCAGCGCGGAGGGACAGAAAGAGACCCAGTACTTC. The chain links TRBV5-4 to TRBJ2-5, with D tentatively TRBD1 (7 bases). The CDR3 is 14 amino acids. V was cut by 4 bases and J by 3 bases, with 13 bases left in between. CDR1 is SGHNT, CDR2 YYREEE, per germline (reference sequence).

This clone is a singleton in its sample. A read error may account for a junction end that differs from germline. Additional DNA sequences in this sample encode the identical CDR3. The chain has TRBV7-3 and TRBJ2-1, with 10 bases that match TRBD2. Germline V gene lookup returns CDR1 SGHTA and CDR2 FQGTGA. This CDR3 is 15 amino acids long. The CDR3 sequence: CASSLMSGRASEQFF. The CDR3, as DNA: TGTGCCAGCAGTTTAATGAGCGGGAGGGCCAGTGAGCAGTTCTTC.

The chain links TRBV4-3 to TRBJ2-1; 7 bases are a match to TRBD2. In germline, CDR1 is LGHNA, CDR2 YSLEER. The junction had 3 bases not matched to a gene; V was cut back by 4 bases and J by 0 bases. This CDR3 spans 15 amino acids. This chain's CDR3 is CASSREGFSYNEQFF. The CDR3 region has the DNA TGCGCCAGCAGCCGGGAGGGTTTCTCCTACAATGAGCAGTTCTTC.

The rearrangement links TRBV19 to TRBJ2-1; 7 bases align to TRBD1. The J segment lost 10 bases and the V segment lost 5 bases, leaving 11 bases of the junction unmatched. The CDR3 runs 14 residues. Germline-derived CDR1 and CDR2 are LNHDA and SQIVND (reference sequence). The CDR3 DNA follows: TGTGCCAGTAGTTCACCGGGACAGACCCGAGAGCAGTTCTTC. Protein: CASSSPGQTREQFF.

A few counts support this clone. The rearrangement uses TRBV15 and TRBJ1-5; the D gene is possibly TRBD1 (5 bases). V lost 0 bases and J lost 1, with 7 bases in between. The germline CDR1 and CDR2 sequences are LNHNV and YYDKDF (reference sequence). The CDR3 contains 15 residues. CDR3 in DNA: TGTGCCACCAGCAGAGATGGACAAAGCAATCAGCCCCAGCATTTT. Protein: CATSRDGQSNQPQHF.

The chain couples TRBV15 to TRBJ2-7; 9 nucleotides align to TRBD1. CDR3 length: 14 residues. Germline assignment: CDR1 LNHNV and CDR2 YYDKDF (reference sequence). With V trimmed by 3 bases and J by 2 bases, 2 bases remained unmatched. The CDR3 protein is CATSRGQGPYEQYF. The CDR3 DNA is TGTGCCACCAGCAGGGGACAGGGACCCTACGAGCAGTACTTC.